The rows below give T cell receptor beta chains drawn from one sample of a study of shared clonotypes between healthy human individuals. Clones were sequenced by immunoSEQ multiplex PCR, and TCRdb holds only the in-frame ones, with some missing. The sample gives fewer than 2.5 million clones, roughly 93% of which show up once; roughly 0.39% is in the top ten. The specimen sequenced was naive CD4+ T cells from PBMCs. The receptors were gathered from a man younger than 35 in good health. Some clones in this sample may be carry-over from other donors' samples. Each CDR3 is given with its conserved first and last residue. A D gene is named only where the DNA matches it firmly. Size values are once, few and many counts, or a class for expanded clones, and some rows have none.

d_gene	j_gene	v_gene	abundance	CDR3nt	CDR3aa
.	TRBJ2-5	TRBV19	.	TGTGCCAGTAGACCTAGGGGGCAAGAGACCCAGTACTTC	CASRPRGQETQYF
TRBD1	TRBJ2-3	TRBV2	.	TGTGCCAGCAGGCGGACAGGGGGAACAGATACGCAGTATTTT	CASRRTGGTDTQYF
.	TRBJ1-2	TRBV28	.	TGTGCCAGCGATAATTACAACTATGGCTACACCTTC	CASDNYNYGYTF
TRBD2	TRBJ2-3	TRBV4-1	.	TGCGCCAGCAGCCAATTAGGACTAGCGTCGGGAGATACGCAGTATTTT	CASSQLGLASGDTQYF
TRBD1	TRBJ2-7	TRBV28	.	TGTGCCAGCTCGTCCGGGACAGGGGTAGACGAGCAGTACTTC	CASSSGTGVDEQYF
.	TRBJ2-7	TRBV19	.	TGTGCCAGTAGTCCCCAGAGCTCCTACGAGCAGTACTTC	CASSPQSSYEQYF
TRBD1	TRBJ2-5	TRBV28	.	TGTGCCAGCAGCCGCGGGGACAGGGGAGGTCTCCAAGAGACCCAGTACTTC	CASSRGDRGGLQETQYF
TRBD1	TRBJ2-5	TRBV2	.	TGTGCCAGCAGTGTCGGGACAGGGGGGTTAGAGACCCAGTACTTC	CASSVGTGGLETQYF
TRBD1	TRBJ1-2	TRBV5-4	few	TGTGCCAGCAGCTTGGGACAGGGGGCTAATGGCTACACCTTC	CASSLGQGANGYTF
TRBD1	TRBJ2-3	TRBV6-5	.	TGTGCCAGCAGTCCCCAACAGGGGATAGGGACGCAGTATTTT	CASSPQQGIGTQYF